A single T cell receptor beta chain is shown here with its context. These data belong to a study of technical replicates of blood from a few donors. The CDR3 spans 14 residues. V shed 5 bases, J shed 6 bases, and the junction held 5 bases outside the gene matches. The germline CDR1 and CDR2 sequences are MNHNS and SASEGT. The table came from immunoSEQ multiplex PCR; TCRdb's copy has only in-frame clones and leaves some out. The data hold about 83,000 clones, with about 91% observed a single time. This TCR came from a human donor in good health. V and J are TRBV6-1 and TRBJ2-5, with TRBD2 identical over 11 bases. The sample consisted of T cells isolated from PBMCs. In nucleotides, the CDR3 is TGTGCCAGCAGTCCTAGCGGGAGGACGCAGACCCAGTACTTC. Residues: CASSPSGRTQTQYF.